This T cell receptor (beta chain) was sequenced in a study of blood T cells in healthy people across ages. This clonotype was recorded a few times. There are 15 residues in the CDR3. Germline assignment: CDR1 LNHDA and CDR2 SQIVND (reference sequence). V lost 5 bases and J 0 bases, leaving 13 bases between the germline ends. A J-beta primer mix and a sample-barcoded 5' primer were used in a second PCR of roughly 6 to 11 cycles. In TCRdb, the 5' RACE reads were re-called with MiXCR into one record per CDR3 protein. The sample shows around 790,000 distinct CDR3 sequences, approximately 44% of them seen only once.

V gene TRBV19 combines with J gene TRBJ1-1, with D perhaps TRBD1 (6 bases). The sequence derives from a man aged 60 to 75 in good health. Specimen: blood. The CDR3 protein is CASSGQHLMNTEAFF. CDR3 nucleotides: TGTGCCAGTAGTGGACAGCATCTCATGAACACTGAAGCTTTCTTT.